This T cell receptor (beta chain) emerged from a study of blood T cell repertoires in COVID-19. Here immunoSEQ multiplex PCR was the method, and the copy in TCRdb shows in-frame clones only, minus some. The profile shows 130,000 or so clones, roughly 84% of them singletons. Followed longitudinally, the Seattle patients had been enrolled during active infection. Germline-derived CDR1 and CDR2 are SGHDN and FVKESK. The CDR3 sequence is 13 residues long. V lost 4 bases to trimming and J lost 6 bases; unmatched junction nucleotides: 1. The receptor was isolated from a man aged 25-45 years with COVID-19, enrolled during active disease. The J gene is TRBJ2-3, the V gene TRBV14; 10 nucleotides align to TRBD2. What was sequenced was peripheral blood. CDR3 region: CASSRSGRDTQYF. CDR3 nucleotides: TGTGCCAGCAGCCGTAGCGGGAGGGATACGCAGTATTTT.